This TCR beta chain appears in the sequencing data of a study of post-analysis software for immune sequencing data. Overall study results and limits: Patients showed TRBV5-6, TRBV5-1 and TRBV20-1 among about five TRBV segments more frequent than in controls.

Trimming stripped 4 bases from V and 0 bases from J, with 13 bases between. The CDR3 loop spans 16 amino acids. The V gene's germline CDR1 is SEHNR and CDR2 FQNEAQ (reference sequence). Worth noting for this clonotype: Its antigen is unidentified.

The TCR beta cDNA libraries contained unique molecular identifiers. Starting from around 0.96 to 9.9 million T cells, the study yielded 460,000 or so cDNA molecules. TCRdb processed the PCR reads anew with MiXCR; each CDR3 protein has one entry. The sample includes approximately 570,000 distinct CDR3 sequences, about 44% seen only once; the top ten take under 2%. The clonotype originates from a girl aged 10-17 years with multiple sclerosis. The chain couples TRBV7-9 to TRBJ2-4, with no clear D. Specimen: blood. CDR3 in DNA: TGTGCCAGCAGCTACCCGTCTCCTCTAGCCAAAAACATTCAGTACTTC. This sequence encodes CASSYPSPLAKNIQYF. The whole variable domain, filled in from reference TRBV7-9 and TRBJ2-4, reads DTGVSQNPRHKITKRGQNVTFRCDPISEHNRLYWYRQTLGQGPEFLTYFQNEAQLEKSRLLSDRFSAERPKGSFSTLEIQRTEQGDSAMYLCASSYPSPLAKNIQYFGAGTRLSVL.